This entry describes one TCR beta chain. The sample originates from a study of blood T cell repertoires in COVID-19. As for the study in general: COVID-19 samples collected from the United States, Italy and Spain covered acute and convalescent phases. In each case, the material was cDNA or gDNA derived from T cells, B-cell-depleted T cells, or PBMCs.

CDR1 and CDR2 (germline): SGHDT, YYEEEE. Trimming took off 4 bases at V and 0 bases at J, with 10 bases between the two ends. CDR3 length: 14 amino acids. Assay: immunoSEQ multiplex PCR; the TCRdb copy retains only in-frame clones and omits some. Of about 280,000 clones in the sample, 65% to 90% were seen once. The clonotype originates from a man aged 50-59 years with active or convalescent COVID-19. The sample taken for sequencing was peripheral blood. The chain employs TRBV5-6 and TRBJ1-2, with no clear D. CDR3: CASSIMLANYGYTF. As DNA, the CDR3 is TGTGCCAGCAGCATCATGTTAGCTAACTATGGCTACACCTTC.